A single sample gave rise to the 13 T cell receptor beta chains below, sequenced in a study of cytomegalovirus exposure and HLA in healthy donors. Vbeta (60) and Jbeta (13) primers were used in the PCR. The data were produced by immunoSEQ multiplex PCR, yet TCRdb's version contains in-frame clones alone and is incomplete. Among approximately 160,000 clones, 70% to 90% were seen once, and the ten largest hold approximately 2.1%. Sequenced sample: PBMCs. The receptors were gathered from a woman between 18 and 29 years old in good health and CMV-seronegative.

This rearrangement joins TRBV5-1 to TRBJ2-5; possibly TRBD2 for D (6 bases). V dropped 2 bases and J dropped 2 bases, with 10 bases sitting between them. From germline, CDR1 is SGHRS and CDR2 YFSETQ. The CDR3 is 14 amino acids. CDR3 in amino acids: CASSLGLLQETQYF. DNA for the CDR3: TGCGCCAGCAGCTTAGGACTACTGCAAGAGACCCAGTACTTC.

The rearrangement joins TRBV7-8 to TRBJ2-5; D perhaps matches TRBD1 (5 bases). The CDR3 extends over 15 amino acids. V gave up 1 base and J gave up 5 bases, with 14 bases separating them. Germline assignment: CDR1 SGHVS and CDR2 FQNEAQ. This CDR3 reads CASSLGEGARETQYF. The DNA for the CDR3 is TGTGCCAGCAGCTTAGGGGAAGGGGCGCGGGAGACCCAGTACTTC.

This clone was detected only a few times. The chain uses TRBV18 and TRBJ2-6; weak D call: TRBD1 (5 bases). CDR1 and CDR2 from the germline V gene are KGHSH and LQKENI. Trimming left V 3 bases short and J 2 bases short, with 8 bases between. The CDR3 is 15 amino acids. CDR3 sequence reads: CASSPARAGANVLTF. CDR3 bases: TGTGCCAGCTCACCCGCCAGGGCTGGGGCCAACGTCCTGACTTTC.

The rearrangement joins TRBV5-1 to TRBJ1-2; a possible D gene is TRBD1 (5 bases). The CDR3 length is 13 residues. Germline CDR1 is SGHRS and CDR2 is YFSETQ. With 7 bases removed from V and 4 bases from J, the gap between germline ends came to 14 bases. The CDR3 sequence is CASLNDGGYGYTF. As DNA, the CDR3 is TGCGCCAGCTTGAATGACGGGGGCTATGGCTACACCTTC.

Details on this clone: The sample holds other DNA sequences that translate to the same CDR3. This rearrangement joins TRBV7-8 to TRBJ1-4; maybe TRBD1 (6 bases). CDR1 and CDR2 from the germline V gene are SGHVS and FQNEAQ. Trimming took 1 base from V and 4 from J, leaving 7 bases between them. CDR3 length: 14 residues. CDR3 in DNA: TGTGCCAGCAGCTTAGGGACAGTTAATGAAAAACTGTTTTTT. Its protein product is CASSLGTVNEKLFF.

This chain joins TRBV28 and TRBJ2-5; TRBD1 is a possible D gene (5 bases). The end of the DNA fits TRBJ2-7 better, so the J call may be wrong. In germline, CDR1 is MDHEN, CDR2 SYDVKM. The CDR3 spans 17 residues. The CDR3 loop reads CASSLGPGQVRVYEQYF. As DNA, the CDR3 is TGTGCCAGCAGTTTAGGGCCCGGACAAGTAAGGGTCTACGAGCAGTACTTC.

The chain links TRBV6-1 to TRBJ2-7, with D possibly being TRBD1 (6 bases). V lost 6 bases, J lost 2 bases, and 11 bases lay in between. Germline V gene sequence: CDR1 MNHNS, CDR2 SASEGT. CDR3 length: 13 amino acids. The chain's CDR3 is CASRQTGTYEQYF. The CDR3 DNA is TGTGCCAGCAGACAAACAGGGACCTACGAGCAGTACTTC.

The chain is built from TRBV18 and TRBJ1-4; TRBD1 aligns across 7 bases. Germline-derived CDR1 and CDR2 are KGHSH and LQKENI. V gave up 4 bases and J gave up 8 bases; unmatched junction bases: 10. The CDR3 runs to 15 residues. The CDR3 region is CASSLLQGLAEKLFF. The CDR3 region has the DNA TGTGCCAGCTCACTCCTACAGGGGTTAGCGGAAAAACTGTTTTTT.

This clone was recorded once. The chain couples TRBV2 to TRBJ2-3, with D possibly TRBD1 on 6 matching bases. This CDR3 contains 13 residues. Trimming stripped 9 bases from V and 2 bases from J, with 12 bases between. Germline V gene lookup returns CDR1 SNHLY and CDR2 FYNNEI. The CDR3 DNA reads as TGTGCCAGTGGGACACTCAACACAGATACGCAGTATTTT. It specifies CASGTLNTDTQYF.

The chain couples TRBV2 to TRBJ2-7; D remains ambiguous. Germline V gene lookup returns CDR1 SNHLY and CDR2 FYNNEI. With 0 bases removed from V and 0 bases from J, the gap between germline ends came to 6 bases. The CDR3 has 14 amino acids. Here the CDR3 DNA reads TGTGCCAGCAGTGAAGCCCCCGGCTCCTACGAGCAGTACTTC. Amino acid sequence: CASSEAPGSYEQYF.

The V and J genes are TRBV6-5 and TRBJ1-3, with D maybe TRBD1 (6 bases). V dropped 6 bases and J dropped 6 bases, with 12 bases sitting between them. The CDR3 covers 13 residues. Germline CDR1 MNHEY, CDR2 SVGAGI. CDR3: CASRPGQTNTIYF. CDR3 nucleotide sequence: TGTGCCAGCAGACCCGGACAGACAAACACCATATATTTT.

J is TRBJ1-2 and V is TRBV14, with 7 positions matching TRBD1. CDR1 is SGHDN, CDR2 FVKESK, per germline. The CDR3 length is 12 residues. J was trimmed by 6 bases and V by 4 bases; bases with no gene match: 2. CDR3 DNA sequence: TGTGCCAGCAGCCGAGGGGGCGATGGCTACACCTTC. Amino acids: CASSRGGDGYTF.

This chain connects TRBV15 to TRBJ1-2; D may be TRBD1 (5 bases). In germline, CDR1 is LNHNV, CDR2 YYDKDF (reference sequence). The CDR3 extends over 15 amino acids. The V and J ends lost 0 bases and 8 bases respectively, with 16 bases between them. CDR3 nucleotide sequence: TGTGCCACCAGCAGAGATGTCGCTAGGGGTGTCGGCTACACCTTC. Amino acids: CATSRDVARGVGYTF.